This T cell receptor (beta chain) was sequenced for a study of regulatory T cells in long-lasting Graves disease. The CDR3 has 14 amino acids. Germline CDR1 reads SGHTA; CDR2 reads FQGNSA. V was pared by 7 bases and J by 4 bases, with 16 bases between. This clonotype was counted many times. The time point is: persistent/refractory GD, antithyroid drugs over 5 years with positive TRAb. PBMC-derived RNA was used for the TCR library. Peripheral blood, 7.5 to 9 milliliters of it, was drawn into EDTA tubes. For TCR beta, libraries came from iRepertoire HTBI primers and Arm-PCR of CDR3 regions. A single record per CDR3 protein comes from TCRdb applying MiXCR to the multiplex PCR reads. The sample gives 400,000 or so distinct CDR3 sequences, under 25% of which show up once; more than 20% is in the top ten.

V usage is TRBV7-2 and J usage is TRBJ1-2, with a possible D match to TRBD1 (5 bases). The TCR was taken from a female donor with Graves disease. Sample: peripheral blood mononuclear cells (PBMCs), taken when the disease was refractory, from a patient treated with antithyroid drugs. The CDR3 sequence is CASTSLQGLYGYTF. In DNA, the CDR3 is TGTGCCAGCACCTCCCTTCAGGGACTCTATGGCTACACCTTC.